This T cell receptor beta chain emerged from a study of human T cells and chemical hapten exposure. Study-wide results and caveats: Positive correlation was observed between PT1 expanded TCR counts and patch test score. Counts of TCRs above 1 in 1000 frequency stayed unchanged with DPC sensitization.

TCRdb reprocessed the RACE reads with MiXCR, giving one entry per CDR3 protein. The sample gives 35,000 to 45,000 distinct CDR3 sequences, 8% to 9% of which show up once; 15% is in the top ten. This clonotype showed up many times. Its antigen remains unknown. Time point: patch test 2, 6 weeks after DPC sensitization. As for treatment: therapeutic diphenylcyclopropenone sensitization with weekly scalp DPC. This CDR3 spans 12 amino acids. Trimming removed 6 bases from V and 2 bases from J, with 10 bases in between. Per the germline V gene, CDR1 is DFQATT and CDR2 is SNEGSKA (reference sequence). Specimen: whole blood, collected in connection with sensitization to the hapten diphenylcyclopropenone (DPC). The V gene is TRBV20-1, the J gene TRBJ2-5, with D tentatively TRBD2 (6 bases). This sequence originates from a woman aged 35 to 49 with alopecia areata. Some clones in this sample may be carry-over from other donors' samples. The CDR3 loop is CSAGDFQETQYF. Written as DNA, the CDR3 is TGCAGTGCCGGGGACTTTCAAGAGACCCAGTACTTC.